The source of this T cell receptor (beta chain) is a study of blood T cell repertoires in COVID-19. Study overall: COVID-19 samples collected from the United States, Italy and Spain covered acute and convalescent phases.

The CDR3 has 15 residues. Germline values: CDR1 MNHEY, CDR2 SVGAGI. The V end was cut by 6 bases, the J end by 0 bases, with 12 bases between. Assay used: immunoSEQ multiplex PCR; TCRdb lists only in-frame clones, some missing. The profile shows more than 45,000 clones, about 87% of them singletons. Input material: peripheral blood. V is TRBV6-5 and J is TRBJ1-3, with D perhaps matching TRBD1 (6 bases). The clonotype was recovered from a man between 60 and 75 years old with acute or convalescent COVID-19. DNA for the CDR3: TGTGCCAGCAGGTCACAGGGCGTCTCTGGAAACACCATATATTTT. It yields the protein CASRSQGVSGNTIYF.